This TCR beta chain appears in the sequencing data of a study of shared clonotypes between healthy human individuals. This CDR3 spans 13 amino acids. Germline loops: CDR1 SGDLS, CDR2 YYNGEE. V shed 3 bases and J shed 7 bases, with 14 bases lying between them. It was about 82 million PBMCs that unsorted samples used for genomic DNA. Assay execution proceeded at the deep level. Original methodology: Filtering differed since immunoSEQ provided only junctions, with no quality scores. Using immunoSEQ multiplex PCR, the repertoire was profiled, and TCRdb retains in-frame clones only, with some absent. From that table come the V and J calls and clone size; the DNA was used to work out D and trimming. The data show about 490,000 clones, over 60% seen once.

Sequencing used PBMCs. The source is a woman aged 40 to 55 in good health. Some clones in this sample may be carry-over from other donors' samples. The gene calls are TRBV9 and TRBJ2-7; D might be TRBD1 (5 bases). The chain's CDR3 is CASSDGAFQEQYF. The CDR3, as DNA: TGTGCCAGCAGCGATGGGGCCTTTCAGGAGCAGTACTTC.